The 31 T cell receptor beta chains presented below share a single source sample, sequenced in a study of shared clonotypes between healthy human individuals. The method was immunoSEQ multiplex PCR; TCRdb's version includes in-frame clones alone and lacks a portion of them. The sample records about 490,000 clones, 70% to 85% being singletons. Source material: PBMCs. These TCRs come from a woman in her forties in good health. Some clones in this sample may be carry-over from other donors' samples.

The V call is TRBV18, the J call TRBJ2-5, with D perhaps TRBD2 (6 bases). Deletions cut 2 bases from V and 2 bases from J, with 12 bases between. The germline V gene has CDR1 KGHSH and CDR2 LQKENI. This CDR3 spans 15 amino acids. CDR3 in DNA: TGTGCCAGCTCACCAGAGCCGGGAGCTCAAGAGACCCAGTACTTC. This encodes CASSPEPGAQETQYF.

The chain employs TRBV7-9 and TRBJ2-5; D is uncertain. Trimming took off 1 base at V and 5 bases at J, with 8 bases between the two ends. Germline CDR1 SEHNR, CDR2 FQNEAQ (reference sequence). This CDR3 has 13 residues. DNA of the CDR3: TGTGCCAGCAGCTTAGGGATATTGGAGACCCAGTACTTC. Protein product: CASSLGILETQYF. The full variable domain, rest sourced from reference TRBV7-9 and TRBJ2-5, is DTGVSQNPRHKITKRGQNVTFRCDPISEHNRLYWYRQTLGQGPEFLTYFQNEAQLEKSRLLSDRFSAERPKGSFSTLEIQRTEQGDSAMYLCASSLGILETQYFGPGTRLLVL.

This clone came up a few times. V is TRBV18 and J is TRBJ1-2, with D perhaps TRBD1 (5 bases). CDR3 size: 14 residues. V lost 3 bases to trimming and J lost 8 bases, with 16 bases between them. Germline V gene data show CDR1 as KGHSH and CDR2 as LQKENI. The CDR3 nucleotides are TGTGCCAGCTCACCCACAACAGGTGTTGAAGGCTACACCTTC. As protein: CASSPTTGVEGYTF.

This sequence joins TRBV7-9 and TRBJ2-3; tentatively, D is TRBD1 or TRBD2 (5 bases each). V lost 4 bases and J lost 1, with 9 bases in between. CDR1 and CDR2 (germline): SEHNR, FQNEAQ (reference sequence). The CDR3 loop spans 14 amino acids. The CDR3: CASSSRDGTDTQYF. CDR3 DNA sequence: TGTGCCAGCAGCTCCCGGGACGGCACAGATACGCAGTATTTT.

The chain joins TRBV19 to TRBJ1-5, with a tentative D call TRBD1 (6 bases). Germline V gives CDR1 LNHDA, CDR2 SQIVND (reference sequence). V lost 3 bases to trimming and J lost 6 bases, with 18 bases between them. The CDR3 spans 16 residues. CDR3: CASSMGAARQAQPQHF. The CDR3 nucleotides read TGTGCCAGTAGTATGGGGGCGGCAAGGCAGGCTCAGCCCCAGCATTTT.

Of note for this clone: Other nucleotide sequences from this sample produce the same CDR3. The chain has TRBV9 and TRBJ1-1; D remains unclear. The CDR3 has 13 residues. Germline V gene data show CDR1 as SGDLS and CDR2 as YYNGEE. V was shortened by 0 bases and J by 0 bases, with 3 bases between the two germline ends. CDR3 bases: TGTGCCAGCAGCGTAGTTTTGAACACTGAAGCTTTCTTT. Translation gives CASSVVLNTEAFF.

This chain links TRBV18 with TRBJ2-3; TRBD1 or TRBD2 may be the D gene (6 bases each). CDR1 and CDR2 from the germline V gene are KGHSH and LQKENI. This CDR3 has 17 amino acids. Trimming took off 6 bases at V and 0 bases at J, with 19 bases between the two ends. The CDR3 loop reads CASSTTPGGTSTDTQYF. The CDR3 DNA reads TGTGCCAGCTCCACCACCCCTGGCGGGACAAGCACAGATACGCAGTATTTT.

This clone was observed a single time. A single base separates this from a much larger clone, so it may be a read error. This CDR3 is also generated by other DNA sequences in the sample. The chain has TRBV30 and TRBJ1-5, with D unclear. The CDR3 sequence is 13 residues long. The ends were cut back, 7 bases at V and 7 bases at J, with 17 bases in the middle. Germline lookup yields CDR1 GTSNPN and CDR2 SVGIG (reference sequence). The CDR3 is CASGSVVGQPQHF. The DNA for the CDR3 is TGTGCCTCGGGGTCGGTAGTCGGACAGCCCCAGCATTTT. The full variable domain, with the rest looked up from reference TRBV30 and TRBJ1-5, is SQTIHQWPATLVQPVGSPLSLECTVEGTSNPNLYWYRQAAGRGLQLLFYSVGIGQISSEVPQNLSASRPQDRQFILSSKKLLLSDSGFYLCASGSVVGQPQHFGDGTRLSIL.

The CDR3 spells CATSPGDQPQHF. In nucleotides, the CDR3 is TGTGCCACCAGCCCAGGGGATCAGCCCCAGCATTTT. The chain combines TRBV15 with TRBJ1-5; a possible D gene is TRBD1 (6 bases). The CDR3 loop spans 12 amino acids. Trimming took 5 bases from V and 5 from J, leaving 7 bases between them. The germline CDR1 and CDR2 sequences are LNHNV and YYDKDF (reference sequence).

The J gene is TRBJ2-3, the V gene TRBV5-1; 9 bases are shared with TRBD2. Losses at the gene ends were 0 bases for V and 3 bases for J; bases not matched to a gene: 8. Germline V lookup: CDR1 SGHRS, CDR2 YFSETQ. CDR3 length: 17 residues. The CDR3, as DNA: TGCGCCAGCAGCTTGGGTGTCCTAGCGGGATTAACAGATACGCAGTATTTT. The encoded protein is CASSLGVLAGLTDTQYF.

The rearrangement links TRBV7-8 to TRBJ2-7, with TRBD2 matching over 7 bases. Germline CDR1 is SGHVS and CDR2 is FQNEAQ. V trimming: 6 bases; J trimming: 1 base; junction bases outside the gene matches: 12. The CDR3 covers 16 residues. DNA of the CDR3: TGTGCCAGCAGATTCCTTGGGGGGGAGGCTTCCTACGAGCAGTACTTC. This gives the protein CASRFLGGEASYEQYF.

Points on this clone: The same CDR3 arises from other DNA sequences in this sample as well. The V gene is TRBV28, the J gene TRBJ1-5; a weak D match, TRBD1 (5 bases). V dropped 3 bases and J dropped 1 base, with 7 bases sitting between them. In germline, CDR1 is MDHEN, CDR2 SYDVKM. The CDR3 loop spans 14 amino acids. CDR3 in amino acids: CASSLGGSNQPQHF. CDR3 DNA: TGTGCCAGCAGTTTGGGGGGGAGCAATCAGCCCCAGCATTTT. Using reference TRBV28 and TRBJ1-5 for the parts outside the CDR3, the full variable domain is DVKVTQSSRYLVKRTGEKVFLECVQDMDHENMFWYRQDPGLGLRLIYFSYDVKMKEKGDIPEGYSVSREKKERFSLILESASTNQTSMYLCASSLGGSNQPQHFGDGTRLSIL.

V usage is TRBV5-1 and J usage is TRBJ2-1, with 8 nucleotides matching TRBD2. The CDR3 is 17 amino acids. Germline assignment: CDR1 SGHRS and CDR2 YFSETQ. V shed 4 bases and J 9 bases; nucleotides not matched to a gene: 18. As DNA, the CDR3 is TGCGCCAGCAGCGATAGCGGGATCAACCCCCCCCAAGGTGAGCAGTTCTTC. The encoded protein is CASSDSGINPPQGEQFF.

The chain links TRBV10-3 to TRBJ1-2, with unresolved D. The V end lost 4 bases, the J end lost 6 bases, and 12 bases lay between the germline ends. CDR3 length: 13 residues. Per the germline V gene, CDR1 is ENHRY and CDR2 is SYGVKD. For the CDR3, the DNA is TGTGCCATCAGTGGCAGTCAACCCGATGGCTACACCTTC. Translating it yields CAISGSQPDGYTF.

This rearrangement joins TRBV18 to TRBJ2-1; possible D gene TRBD1, 6 bases. The CDR3 spans 14 residues. V was pared by 2 bases and J by 4 bases, with 9 bases between. CDR1 is KGHSH and CDR2 is LQKENI in the germline V gene. The CDR3 spells CASSPSGQYNEQFF. The CDR3 bases are TGTGCCAGCTCACCAAGCGGACAGTACAATGAGCAGTTCTTC.

This chain links TRBV7-8 with TRBJ1-1, with D unclear. Per the germline V gene, CDR1 is SGHVS and CDR2 is FQNEAQ. Trimming took 1 base from V and 1 from J, leaving 13 bases between them. The CDR3 totals 16 residues. The CDR3 sequence: CASSLERGFSNTEAFF. The CDR3 DNA reads TGTGCCAGCAGCTTAGAGCGGGGATTCTCGAACACTGAAGCTTTCTTT. The full variable domain, rest sourced from reference TRBV7-8 and TRBJ1-1, is GAGVSQSPRYKVAKRGQDVALRCDPISGHVSLFWYQQALGQGPEFLTYFQNEAQLDKSGLPSDRFFAERPEGSVSTLKIQRTQQEDSAVYLCASSLERGFSNTEAFFGQGTRLTVV.

This clone was found many times. The CDR3 reads CASSLRPGQGPYEQYF. CDR3 coding DNA: TGTGCCAGCAGCTTAAGGCCGGGACAGGGACCCTACGAGCAGTACTTC. The gene calls are TRBV11-2 and TRBJ2-7, with 9 bases identical to TRBD1. Trimming cost V 2 bases and J 2 bases; bases outside gene matches: 7. Germline loops: CDR1 SGHAT, CDR2 FQNNGV. The CDR3 is 16 amino acids.

The chain employs TRBV5-4 and TRBJ2-7; D tentatively fits TRBD1 or TRBD2 (5 bases each). The CDR3 is 17 residues long. Germline V CDR1 and CDR2: SGHNT, YYREEE (reference sequence). V dropped 3 bases and J dropped 2 bases, with 21 bases sitting between them. The CDR3 is CASSSGAPSRYTYEQYF. The CDR3 bases are TGTGCCAGCAGCTCCGGGGCCCCTAGCCGATACACCTACGAGCAGTACTTC.

The genes are TRBV7-3 and TRBJ2-2; 8 bases fit TRBD1. The V gene end was trimmed by 5 bases and the J gene end by 3 bases; junction bases not matched to a gene: 8. In germline, CDR1 is SGHTA, CDR2 FQGTGA. CDR3 length equals 16 residues. The DNA of the CDR3 is TGTGCCAGCAGCGCGAACAGGGGGTCGCACACCGGGGAGCTGTTTTTT. Translation gives CASSANRGSHTGELFF.

This clone showed up many times. The rearrangement joins TRBV6-5 to TRBJ1-2, with 10 positions matching TRBD1. V shed 5 bases and J 4 bases; nucleotides not matched to a gene: 7. The germline V gene has CDR1 MNHEY and CDR2 SVGAGI. The CDR3 is 15 residues long. CDR3 coding DNA: TGTGCCAGCAGTAACCCGACAGGGGGCAGCTATGGCTACACCTTC. It is translated as CASSNPTGGSYGYTF.

In its sample, this clone was seen once. A read error may explain this, as a much larger clone is one base away. The rearrangement uses TRBV4-1 and TRBJ1-5; no reliable D call. The length of the CDR3 is 13 residues. The germline V gene has CDR1 MGHRA and CDR2 YSYEKL. Trimming took off 2 bases at V and 4 bases at J, with 6 bases between the two ends. CDR3 residues: CASSQHVNQPQHF. The CDR3 region has the DNA TGCGCCAGCAGCCAACATGTGAATCAGCCCCAGCATTTT.

The chain combines TRBV18 with TRBJ1-2; D is undetermined. The germline CDR1 and CDR2 sequences are KGHSH and LQKENI. The CDR3 length is 14 residues. V gave up 3 bases and J gave up 6 bases, with 14 bases separating them. CDR3 sequence reads: CASSPVSGPDGYTF. CDR3 nucleotides: TGTGCCAGCTCACCTGTGTCAGGTCCGGATGGCTACACCTTC.

The rearrangement uses TRBV18 and TRBJ2-7; the D is unclear. Germline lookup yields CDR1 KGHSH and CDR2 LQKENI. CDR3 length: 15 residues. V was clipped by 1 base and J by 0 bases, with 10 bases between them. CDR3 in amino acids: CASSPRQPGSYEQYF. The DNA of the CDR3 is TGTGCCAGCTCACCACGACAACCGGGCTCCTACGAGCAGTACTTC. The entire variable domain, with the rest obtained from reference TRBV18 and TRBJ2-7, is as follows: NAGVMQNPRHLVRRRGQEARLRCSPMKGHSHVYWYRQLPEEGLKFMVYLQKENIIDESGMPKERFSAEFPKEGPSILRIQQVVRGDSAAYFCASSPRQPGSYEQYFGPGTRLTVT.

As for this clone: This sample includes further DNA sequences coding for the same CDR3. CDR3 sequence: CASSPGTGNTGELFF. In DNA, the CDR3 is TGTGCCAGCAGCCCCGGGACGGGCAACACCGGGGAGCTGTTTTTT. This rearrangement joins TRBV28 to TRBJ2-2; D possibly uses TRBD1 or TRBD2 (5 bases each). The length of the CDR3 is 15 residues. Germline V CDR1 and CDR2: MDHEN, SYDVKM. V dropped 6 bases and J dropped 2 bases, with 13 bases sitting between them. The full variable domain, completed using reference TRBV28 and TRBJ2-2, is DVKVTQSSRYLVKRTGEKVFLECVQDMDHENMFWYRQDPGLGLRLIYFSYDVKMKEKGDIPEGYSVSREKKERFSLILESASTNQTSMYLCASSPGTGNTGELFFGEGSRLTVL.

V usage is TRBV11-3 and J usage is TRBJ2-1; TRBD2 is a possible D gene (5 bases). V lost 5 bases and J lost 9, with 11 bases in between. Germline CDR1 SGHNT, CDR2 YENEEA. The CDR3 totals 12 residues. The chain's CDR3 is CASSNNAGEQFF. The CDR3 bases are TGTGCCAGCAGCAACAACGCGGGTGAGCAGTTCTTC.

This rearrangement joins TRBV9 to TRBJ1-5; perhaps TRBD1 as D (6 bases). CDR1 SGDLS and CDR2 YYNGEE come from the germline V gene. The ends were cut back, 0 bases at V and 6 bases at J, with 13 bases in the middle. This CDR3 is 15 amino acids long. The CDR3 coding sequence is TGTGCCAGCAGCGTAGGGCAGGGGTTGGGTCAGCCCCAGCATTTT. This sequence encodes CASSVGQGLGQPQHF.

The chain is built from TRBV7-9 and TRBJ1-4; the match to TRBD1 covers 8 bases. The junction had 7 bases not matched to a gene; V was cut back by 7 bases and J by 6 bases. The CDR3 consists of 14 residues. CDR1 is SEHNR, CDR2 FQNEAQ, per germline (reference sequence). The chain's CDR3 is CASTRQGPYEKLFF. The CDR3 bases are TGTGCCAGCACCCGACAGGGGCCTTATGAAAAACTGTTTTTT. Filled out from reference TRBV7-9 and TRBJ1-4, the complete variable domain reads DTGVSQNPRHKITKRGQNVTFRCDPISEHNRLYWYRQTLGQGPEFLTYFQNEAQLEKSRLLSDRFSAERPKGSFSTLEIQRTEQGDSAMYLCASTRQGPYEKLFFGSGTQLSVL.

The rearrangement joins TRBV30 to TRBJ2-1; 7 nucleotides line up with TRBD1. CDR1 and CDR2 (germline): GTSNPN, SVGIG (reference sequence). The length of the CDR3 is 12 residues. The J segment lost 4 bases and the V segment lost 8 bases, leaving 5 bases of the junction unmatched. The CDR3 region has the DNA TGTGCCGCAGGGACAGTATACAATGAGCAGTTCTTC. The encoded protein is CAAGTVYNEQFF.

This chain uses TRBV28 with TRBJ1-1, with no clear D. Looked up from germline, CDR1 is MDHEN and CDR2 is SYDVKM. Trimming cost V 2 bases and J 0 bases, with 7 bases left between them. The CDR3 has 14 residues. For the CDR3, the DNA is TGTGCCAGCAGTTTAGGCACCGTGAACACTGAAGCTTTCTTT. Protein product: CASSLGTVNTEAFF.

V and J are TRBV19 and TRBJ2-2; 7 bases line up with TRBD1. Germline loops: CDR1 LNHDA, CDR2 SQIVND (reference sequence). After removal of 1 base from V and 2 bases from J, the junction contained 4 bases not matched to a gene. The CDR3 has 16 amino acids. For the CDR3, the DNA is TGTGCCAGTAGTATAGCACAGGGGCTTAACACCGGGGAGCTGTTTTTT. Protein: CASSIAQGLNTGELFF.

The chain combines TRBV6-1 with TRBJ2-1; D uncertain. CDR3 length equals 14 residues. In germline, CDR1 is MNHNS, CDR2 SASEGT. The germline V and J ends were trimmed by 2 bases and 3 bases, with 8 bases remaining between them. The CDR3 loop reads CASSELGSYNEQFF. The CDR3 nucleotides are TGTGCCAGCAGTGAACTAGGCAGCTACAATGAGCAGTTCTTC.